A single sample is the source of the 18 T cell receptor beta chains below, sequenced in a study of blood T cell repertoires in COVID-19. Sequencing was performed with immunoSEQ multiplex PCR; in TCRdb, only in-frame clones are kept and a portion is missing. The sample has over 150,000 clones; 76% are singletons. The specimen was peripheral blood. These receptors were obtained from a woman of 80 years or more with acute or convalescent COVID-19.

The rearrangement uses TRBV11-2 and TRBJ2-1; D possibly corresponds to TRBD1 (6 bases). The germline V and J ends were trimmed by 5 bases and 4 bases, with 15 bases remaining between them. Germline V gene sequence: CDR1 SGHAT, CDR2 FQNNGV. CDR3 length: 15 residues. CDR3 loop: CASSPTRDTYNEQFF. The CDR3 DNA reads TGTGCCAGCAGCCCTACTAGGGACACATACAATGAGCAGTTCTTC.

The V and J genes are TRBV3-1 (or the pseudogene TRBV3-2) and TRBJ2-1; TRBD2 might be the D (6 bases). Trimming removed 5 bases at V and 4 bases at J, with 18 bases between. The CDR3 runs to 16 residues. Germline loops: CDR1 LGHDT, CDR2 YNNKEL (reference sequence). CDR3 loop: CASSWRDFAYYNEQFF. The CDR3 DNA reads as TGTGCCAGCAGCTGGCGGGACTTCGCTTATTACAATGAGCAGTTCTTC.

V gene TRBV6-1 combines with J gene TRBJ1-3; no firm D call. Germline loops: CDR1 MNHNS, CDR2 SASEGT. V lost 3 bases and J lost 0, with 15 bases in between. This CDR3 contains 17 residues. The CDR3: CASSDRYGGDSGNTIYF. CDR3 bases: TGTGCCAGCAGTGATCGATACGGCGGAGACTCTGGAAACACCATATATTTT.

This chain's CDR3 is CASSLDMAVSPYEQYF. The CDR3 coding sequence is TGTGCCAGCAGCTTAGATATGGCGGTGAGCCCCTACGAGCAGTACTTC. V is TRBV11-2 and J is TRBJ2-7; D gene unclear. This CDR3 spans 16 amino acids. The V gene lost 0 bases and the J gene lost 2 bases, with 14 bases spanning the gap. Germline V lookup: CDR1 SGHAT, CDR2 FQNNGV.

The V and J genes are TRBV28 and TRBJ1-2; TRBD1 matches 9 bases. V trimming: 6 bases; J trimming: 6 bases; junction bases outside the gene matches: 11. Germline CDR1 reads MDHEN; CDR2 reads SYDVKM. The CDR3 is 15 residues long. The CDR3 spells CASRPTLGTGNGYTF. The DNA of the CDR3 is TGTGCCAGCAGACCTACCCTCGGGACAGGGAATGGCTACACCTTC.

This clone was seen a single time. V usage is TRBV19 and J usage is TRBJ1-5; D gene uncertain. Per the germline V gene, CDR1 is LNHDA and CDR2 is SQIVND (reference sequence). The CDR3 has 12 residues. The germline V and J ends were trimmed by 4 bases and 5 bases, with 6 bases remaining between them. DNA for the CDR3: TGTGCCAGTAGTACCCTAGATCAGCCCCAGCATTTT. Its translation is CASSTLDQPQHF. Drawing the rest from reference TRBV19 and TRBJ1-5, the complete variable domain is DGGITQSPKYLFRKEGQNVTLSCEQNLNHDAMYWYRQDPGQGLRLIYYSQIVNDFQKGDIAEGYSVSREKKESFPLTVTSAQKNPTAFYLCASSTLDQPQHFGDGTRLSIL.

The CDR3 DNA reads TGTGCCAGCACCTCCGACAGGGGGCTCTACACCGGGGAGCTGTTTTTT. Its protein is CASTSDRGLYTGELFF. The rearrangement links TRBV27 to TRBJ2-2; 10 nucleotides match TRBD1. J was trimmed by 3 bases and V by 7 bases; bases with no gene match: 8. The germline V gene encodes CDR1 MNHEY and CDR2 SMNVEV (reference sequence). The CDR3 is made up of 16 amino acids.

J is TRBJ1-3 and V is TRBV19; D is ambiguous. Trimming removed 7 bases from V and 1 base from J, with 5 bases in between. CDR1 and CDR2 from the germline V gene are LNHDA and SQIVND (reference sequence). CDR3 length: 12 amino acids. This CDR3 reads CASTTSGNTIYF. CDR3 nucleotide sequence: TGTGCCAGTACCACTTCTGGAAACACCATATATTTT.

This rearrangement joins TRBV5-4 to TRBJ2-3; the match to TRBD1 covers 11 bases. Germline V gene lookup returns CDR1 SGHNT and CDR2 YYREEE (reference sequence). V shed 4 bases and J 5 bases; nucleotides not matched to a gene: 9. The CDR3 contains 16 residues. The CDR3: CASSALGQGVLDTQYF. CDR3 coding DNA: TGTGCCAGCAGCGCCCTGGGACAGGGGGTCCTAGATACGCAGTATTTT.

This clone was observed a few times. This chain joins TRBV18 and TRBJ2-7, with a tentative D call TRBD1 (6 bases). The V and J ends lost 3 bases and 1 base respectively, with 19 bases between them. The CDR3 covers 17 residues. Per the germline V gene, CDR1 is KGHSH and CDR2 is LQKENI. This CDR3 is CASSPPNYNGQSYEQYF. The CDR3 DNA reads TGTGCCAGCTCACCCCCCAACTATAACGGACAGTCCTACGAGCAGTACTTC.

Points on this clone: Compared with germline, one end of the junction differs, possibly owing to a read error. The genes are TRBV11-2 and TRBJ1-2, with a possible D match to TRBD1 (6 bases). Per the germline V gene, CDR1 is SGHAT and CDR2 is FQNNGV. The CDR3 contains 13 residues. The CDR3 sequence: CASSIEPTGGYTF. Here the CDR3 DNA reads TGTGCCAGCAGCATAGAACCGACAGGTGGCTACACCTTC.

This rearrangement joins TRBV9 to TRBJ2-3, with D possibly being TRBD1 (6 bases). Germline V lookup: CDR1 SGDLS, CDR2 YYNGEE. CDR3 length: 16 residues. V lost 0 bases, J lost 8 bases, and 19 bases lay in between. CDR3 nucleotide sequence: TGTGCCAGCAGCGTAGTCGGGGTTGGGGGCGGAGCTACGCAGTATTTT. Translation gives CASSVVGVGGGATQYF. Variable domain in full (rest from reference TRBV9 and TRBJ2-3): DSGVTQTPKHLITATGQRVTLRCSPRSGDLSVYWYQQSLDQGLQFLIQYYNGEERAKGNILERFSAQQFPDLHSELNLSSLELGDSALYFCASSVVGVGGGATQYFGPGTRLTVL.

This clone came up a few times. The V call is TRBV7-3, the J call TRBJ1-1, with D possibly matching TRBD1 (5 bases). V was cut by 4 bases and J by 7 bases, with 16 bases left in between. CDR3 length: 14 amino acids. Germline values: CDR1 SGHTA, CDR2 FQGTGA. This CDR3 is CASSSSTWGGEAFF. The CDR3 bases are TGTGCCAGCAGCTCCTCCACGTGGGGGGGTGAAGCTTTCTTT.

The V and J genes are TRBV5-5 and TRBJ2-3; 7 bases fit TRBD2. The CDR3 totals 16 residues. The germline gives CDR1 SGHKS, CDR2 YYEKEE (reference sequence). V lost 0 bases and J lost 4; bases outside the gene matches: 8. CDR3 protein: CASSLAAAGLSDTQYF. The CDR3 coding sequence is TGTGCCAGCAGCTTGGCGGCAGCGGGACTATCAGATACGCAGTATTTT. The full variable domain, in which reference TRBV5-5 and TRBJ2-3 provide the parts outside the CDR3, is DAGVTQSPTHLIKTRGQQVTLRCSPISGHKSVSWYQQVLGQGPQFIFQYYEKEERGRGNFPDRFSARQFPNYSSELNVNALLLGDSALYLCASSLAAAGLSDTQYFGPGTRLTVL.

The chain joins TRBV19 to TRBJ1-5; D gene uncertain. Germline V gives CDR1 LNHDA, CDR2 SQIVND (reference sequence). This CDR3 region has 14 residues. Trimming took off 6 bases at V and 2 bases at J, with 11 bases between the two ends. Written as DNA, the CDR3 is TGTGCCAGTAGGAGGGAATTCGGCAATCAGCCCCAGCATTTT. Amino acids: CASRREFGNQPQHF.

This chain uses TRBV18 with TRBJ2-1; 12 bases align to TRBD2. The CDR3 totals 15 residues. The germline gives CDR1 KGHSH, CDR2 LQKENI. V was pared by 6 bases and J by 6 bases, with 6 bases of the junction left unmatched. CDR3 sequence reads: CASSLPGLAGNEQFF. In nucleotides, the CDR3 is TGTGCCAGCTCTCTTCCGGGACTAGCGGGCAATGAGCAGTTCTTC.

V and J are TRBV3-1 (or the pseudogene TRBV3-2) and TRBJ2-7; 12 nucleotides match TRBD2. From germline, CDR1 is LGHDT and CDR2 YNNKEL (reference sequence). The trim removed 0 bases at V and 6 bases at J, leaving 18 bases unmatched. The CDR3 has 20 amino acids. The CDR3 bases are TGTGCCAGCAGCCAAGATCTGACTAGCGGGGGAACCCTCGGGATCTCCGAGCAGTACTTC. Its translation is CASSQDLTSGGTLGISEQYF.

The chain recombines TRBV5-1 with TRBJ2-2; weak D call: TRBD1 (6 bases). The CDR3 totals 15 residues. Trimming pared 4 bases from V and 3 bases from J, leaving 13 bases between. The germline CDR1 and CDR2 sequences are SGHRS and YFSETQ. The CDR3 DNA sequence: TGCGCCAGCAGCACCCGGACAGCCGACACCGGGGAGCTGTTTTTT. Its translation: CASSTRTADTGELFF.